The source of this TCR beta chain is a study of T cell responses to AZD1222 COVID-19 vaccine. For the study at large: It was second doses at about 4 or about 12 weeks that were pooled. Study results and limitations: Unmutated variant regions are reportedly the target of nearly half of TCRs that are spike-specific. In a largely white British group with more females than males, clonal diversity was possibly underestimated. Spike-specific TCR breadth and depth were elevated following two AZD1222 doses.

Of note for this clone: The antigen is unknown.

Some clones are missing from TCRdb's copy, which holds only in-frame ones; the method was immunoSEQ multiplex PCR. The sample includes 95,000 to 110,000 clones, roughly 87% of them seen just once. The CDR3 has 13 amino acids. V dropped 1 base and J dropped 8 bases, with 11 bases sitting between them. Germline values: CDR1 SGHTA, CDR2 FQGNSA. This chain joins TRBV7-2 and TRBJ1-2; D is uncertain. The input for sequencing was peripheral blood, taken on day 0 of AZD1222 vaccination. The receptor comes from an adult in good health. The CDR3 nucleotides are TGTGCCAGCAGCTTAGAACCGTTTGGCGGCTACACCTTC. Translated: CASSLEPFGGYTF.